The next 18 T cell receptor beta chains were all read from a single sample in a study of blood T cells in healthy people across ages. The second PCR ran about 6 to 11 cycles with a sample-barcoded 5' primer and J-beta primers. TCRdb re-called the 5' RACE reads with MiXCR, one entry per CDR3 protein. This sample has about 590,000 distinct CDR3 sequences, with approximately 30% found just once. Sequencing was carried out using blood. The receptors originated from a woman of 80 years or more in good health.

On this clonotype: Since a much larger clone is just one base distant, this may be a read error. CDR3 sequence: CASSQDQWNIQYF. DNA for the CDR3: TGCGCCAGCAGCCAAGATCAGTGGAACATTCAGTACTTC. The chain combines TRBV4-1 with TRBJ2-4; D unresolved. The CDR3 runs 13 residues. The V end was cut by 0 bases, the J end by 7 bases, with 7 bases between. Per germline, CDR1 MGHRA and CDR2 YSYEKL.

This clonotype was detected only a few times. The rearrangement uses TRBV5-1 and TRBJ1-3; tentative D call: TRBD1 (5 bases). V was shortened by 4 bases and J by 3 bases, with 14 bases between the two germline ends. This CDR3 is built from 15 residues. Germline CDR1 reads SGHRS; CDR2 reads YFSETQ. The CDR3 is CASSPDGGNGNTIYF. CDR3 DNA: TGCGCCAGCAGCCCGGACGGGGGGAATGGAAACACCATATATTTT.

This clonotype was counted at least ten times. The chain links TRBV15 to TRBJ1-1; D remains unclear. This CDR3 has 13 amino acids. CDR1 LNHNV and CDR2 YYDKDF come from the germline V gene (reference sequence). Trimming took off 1 base at V and 1 base at J, with 4 bases between the two ends. Here the CDR3 reads CATSRAGNTEAFF. CDR3 DNA: TGTGCCACCAGCAGAGCGGGGAACACTGAAGCTTTCTTT.

The V call is TRBV27, the J call TRBJ2-2; 7 bases agree with TRBD1. V trimming: 5 bases; J trimming: 7 bases; junction bases outside the gene matches: 7. The CDR3 has 14 residues. Germline V gene sequence: CDR1 MNHEY, CDR2 SMNVEV (reference sequence). The CDR3 DNA reads as TGTGCCAGCAGTCGGACAGGATTGGTCGGGGAGCTGTTTTTT. Translated: CASSRTGLVGELFF.

In the case of this clonotype: A much larger clonotype is one base distant, so this may be a read error. Likely a read error: the CDR3 ends without its conserved phenylalanine or tryptophan. The CDR3 DNA sequence: TGTGCCACCAGCAGAGATCGGGCGGGTCAGCCCCAGCATTGT. Amino acids: CATSRDRAGQPQHC. V usage is TRBV15 and J usage is TRBJ1-5, with unresolved D. The germline V gene encodes CDR1 LNHNV and CDR2 YYDKDF (reference sequence). The CDR3 totals 14 residues. Deletions cut 0 bases from V and 6 bases from J, with 9 bases between.

In this sample, this clonotype turned up many times. The V gene is TRBV6-1, the J gene TRBJ2-6, with D unresolved. The CDR3 is 16 amino acids. Germline V lookup: CDR1 MNHNS, CDR2 SASEGT. Trimming stripped 4 bases from V and 3 bases from J, with 13 bases between. CDR3 loop: CASSGTSVGGANVLTF. CDR3 DNA sequence: TGTGCCAGCAGTGGAACTTCGGTGGGTGGGGCCAACGTCCTGACTTTC.

This clonotype was detected a few times. The V and J genes are TRBV30 and TRBJ2-3, with a tentative D call TRBD2 (6 bases). Trimming took off 6 bases at V and 0 bases at J, with 10 bases between the two ends. Germline CDR1 is GTSNPN and CDR2 is SVGIG (reference sequence). The CDR3 is 13 residues long. The CDR3 is CACTGGSTDTQYF. In nucleotides, the CDR3 is TGTGCCTGTACCGGGGGTAGCACAGATACGCAGTATTTT. Together with reference TRBV30 and TRBJ2-3, the CDR3 gives the full variable domain: SQTIHQWPATLVQPVGSPLSLECTVEGTSNPNLYWYRQAAGRGLQLLFYSVGIGQISSEVPQNLSASRPQDRQFILSSKKLLLSDSGFYLCACTGGSTDTQYFGPGTRLTVL.

The gene calls are TRBV7-9 and TRBJ1-3; TRBD1 is a possible D gene (6 bases). Per germline, CDR1 SEHNR and CDR2 FQNEAQ (reference sequence). The CDR3 extends over 14 amino acids. Trimming removed 11 bases from V and 0 bases from J, with 14 bases in between. The CDR3 sequence is CAFEGTPSGNTIYF. CDR3 sequence (DNA): TGTGCCTTCGAGGGGACACCCTCTGGAAACACCATATATTTT.

This clonotype was counted a few times. The J gene is TRBJ1-1, the V gene TRBV18; possibly TRBD1 for D (5 bases). V dropped 3 bases and J dropped 0 bases, with 11 bases sitting between them. The CDR3 spans 15 residues. Germline V lookup: CDR1 KGHSH, CDR2 LQKENI. The CDR3 here is CASSPTPTVNTEAFF. The CDR3 DNA sequence: TGTGCCAGCTCACCTACCCCGACAGTGAACACTGAAGCTTTCTTT.

This clonotype was counted many times. The chain employs TRBV18 and TRBJ2-5; D uncertain. Trimming pared 0 bases from V and 7 bases from J, leaving 9 bases between. Germline CDR1 and CDR2: KGHSH and LQKENI. The CDR3 has 13 residues. The CDR3 is CASSPPGGRTQYF. The CDR3 DNA reads as TGTGCCAGCTCACCACCTGGTGGACGGACCCAGTACTTC.

As regards this clonotype: This may be a read error, as it is one base from a much larger clone. The V call is TRBV7-6, the J call TRBJ2-1; no clear D gene. V lost 1 base to trimming and J lost 13 bases, with 23 bases between them. The germline V gene has CDR1 SGHVS and CDR2 FNYEAQ. The CDR3 loop spans 16 amino acids. CDR3 residues: CASSLDPLSSRETQFF. As DNA, the CDR3 is TGTGCCAGCAGCTTAGACCCCCTCTCCTCCCGCGAGACCCAGTTCTTC.

This chain joins TRBV12-3 or TRBV12-4 and TRBJ2-1; 9 positions agree with TRBD1. V dropped 5 bases and J dropped 4; count of bases not matched to a gene: 6. The CDR3 length is 15 residues. The CDR3 DNA reads TGTGCCAGCAGTGCCACAGGGGGCGTATACAATGAGCAGTTCTTC. Its translation: CASSATGGVYNEQFF.

This clonotype was observed at least ten times. The chain has TRBV28 and TRBJ1-1; TRBD1 matches at 11 bases. The CDR3 sequence is 19 residues long. Unmatched junction bases numbered 15, after V lost 2 bases and J lost 4 bases. Germline V gene data show CDR1 as MDHEN and CDR2 as SYDVKM. CDR3 protein: CASSLGLADRGRVGTEAFF. CDR3 DNA: TGTGCCAGCAGTTTAGGGTTAGCGGACAGGGGGCGTGTGGGCACTGAAGCTTTCTTT.

This clonotype has just a few counts. The V gene is TRBV7-3, the J gene TRBJ1-1, with 7 bases fitting TRBD1. Trimming cost V 2 bases and J 3 bases; bases outside gene matches: 9. Germline V gene data show CDR1 as SGHTA and CDR2 as FQGTGA. The CDR3 consists of 16 residues. CDR3 loop: CASSLPSQGEDTEAFF. In DNA, the CDR3 is TGTGCCAGCAGCTTACCCTCGCAGGGGGAGGACACTGAAGCTTTCTTT.

This sequence joins TRBV7-2 and TRBJ2-5; D is tentatively TRBD1 or TRBD2 (5 bases each). The CDR3 totals 15 residues. Trimming took 2 bases from V and 1 from J, leaving 11 bases between them. Germline CDR1 SGHTA, CDR2 FQGNSA. The CDR3 spells CASSLIEGRQETQYF. The CDR3 DNA reads TGTGCCAGCAGCTTAATAGAGGGGCGCCAAGAGACCCAGTACTTC.

The chain employs TRBV9 and TRBJ2-5; TRBD1 matches at 10 bases. V shed 3 bases and J 4 bases; nucleotides not matched to a gene: 12. The germline gives CDR1 SGDLS, CDR2 YYNGEE. CDR3 length: 17 residues. In nucleotides, the CDR3 is TGTGCCAGCAGCGCCAGAGGTTCGGGACAGGGGAGAGAGACCCAGTACTTC. Amino acids: CASSARGSGQGRETQYF.

V and J are TRBV21-1 and TRBJ1-5; TRBD1 is the table's D call and was not checked against the DNA. TRBV21-1 is marked as a pseudogene. The CDR3 spans 19 residues. The CDR3 loop is CASSPTPNQGGGRGQPQHF. DNA for the CDR3: TGTGCCAGCAGCCCTACCCCCAACCAGGGAGGGGGCAGAGGTCAGCCCCAGCATTTT.

This clonotype was counted only a few times. This sequence joins TRBV27 and TRBJ2-5; either TRBD1 or TRBD2 may fit D (5 bases each). With 6 bases removed from V and 4 bases from J, the gap between germline ends came to 15 bases. Germline lookup yields CDR1 MNHEY and CDR2 SMNVEV (reference sequence). The length of the CDR3 is 14 residues. The DNA for the CDR3 is TGTGCCAGCAGCCCAAGGGGACCCCGAGAGACCCAGTACTTC. As protein: CASSPRGPRETQYF.